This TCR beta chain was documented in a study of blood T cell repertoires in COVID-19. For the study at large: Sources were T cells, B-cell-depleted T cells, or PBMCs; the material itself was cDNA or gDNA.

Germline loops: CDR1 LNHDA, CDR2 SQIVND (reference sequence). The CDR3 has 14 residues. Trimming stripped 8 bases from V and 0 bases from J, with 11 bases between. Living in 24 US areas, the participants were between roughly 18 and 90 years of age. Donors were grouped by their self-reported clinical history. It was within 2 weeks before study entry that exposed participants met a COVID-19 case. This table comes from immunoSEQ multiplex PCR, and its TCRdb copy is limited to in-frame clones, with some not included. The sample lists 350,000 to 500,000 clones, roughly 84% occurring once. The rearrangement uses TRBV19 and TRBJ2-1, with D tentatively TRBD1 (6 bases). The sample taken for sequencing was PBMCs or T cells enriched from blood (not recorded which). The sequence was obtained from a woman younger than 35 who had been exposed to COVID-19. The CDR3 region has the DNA TGTGCCAGTGTAGGGACATCCTCCTACAATGAGCAGTTCTTC. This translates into CASVGTSSYNEQFF.